This T cell receptor beta chain was sequenced in a study of identical twins. V was pared by 1 base and J by 6 bases, with 7 bases of the junction left unmatched. The CDR3 spans 16 residues. The germline V gene has CDR1 MGHRA and CDR2 YSYEKL. General study findings and limits: Where out-of-frame alpha sequences were twin-shared, they showed excess low generation probability. It was cross-sectional statistical analysis, not following the same donors, that the conclusions relied on.

A note on this clonotype: Its antigen is not identified.

A template switching step contributed a universal primer site, while unique molecular identifiers were present in the cDNA. TCRdb re-analysed the 5' RACE reads in MiXCR, keeping a single row per CDR3 protein. The sample shows 550,000 to 800,000 distinct CDR3 sequences, about 7.6% of them seen only once. The same sample was also studied in work on yellow fever vaccine responses in identical twins. From that study: The T cell response to vaccination in identical twins was reportedly partly convergent and partly personalized.

The rearrangement links TRBV4-1 to TRBJ2-5, with TRBD2 matching over 11 bases. The sample consisted of PBMCs. The TCR comes from a woman aged 18-35 years in good health. The CDR3, as DNA: TGCGCCAGCAGCCAAGTATTAGCGGGAGGGCCTCAGACCCAGTACTTC. Protein: CASSQVLAGGPQTQYF.